The 26 T cell receptor beta chains reported below all come from one sample, sequenced in a study of radiation and T cells in renal cell carcinoma. Specified time point: baseline pretreatment blood. Treatment: 15 Gy SBRT to primary tumor, nephrectomy 4 weeks later. The repertoire was sequenced with immunoSEQ multiplex PCR; TCRdb's copy has only in-frame clones and lacks some. The sample shows about 20,000 clones, 80% of them seen only once. Sequencing was performed on blood, taken from a patient whose treatment included radiotherapy and nephrectomy. The receptor source for this set is a man in his 60s with renal cell carcinoma.

This clone was detected once. CDR3 sequence: CASRGGSSGKAYEQYF. CDR3 nucleotides: TGTGCCAGCAGGGGTGGGTCGAGCGGTAAAGCCTACGAGCAGTACTTC. V gene TRBV10-3 combines with J gene TRBJ2-7; possibly TRBD1 for D (6 bases). CDR3 length: 16 amino acids. Deletions cut 10 bases from V and 2 bases from J, with 24 bases between. CDR1 is ENHRY, CDR2 SYGVKD, per germline.

This rearrangement joins TRBV6-5 to TRBJ1-1; a weak D match, TRBD1 (5 bases). Per germline, CDR1 MNHEY and CDR2 SVGAGI. Deletions cut 4 bases from V and 5 bases from J, with 14 bases between. This CDR3 has 14 amino acids. The DNA of the CDR3 is TGTGCCAGCAGTTTTTTAACATCAGGGACTGAAGCTTTCTTT. It encodes CASSFLTSGTEAFF.

The chain is built from TRBV9 and TRBJ1-1; possibly TRBD1 for D (5 bases). Germline CDR1 is SGDLS and CDR2 is YYNGEE. The CDR3 runs to 16 residues. Trimming shortened V by 3 bases and J by 7 bases, and 22 bases separated the two germline ends. CDR3 loop: CASSATDLRGADEAFF. CDR3 coding DNA: TGTGCCAGCAGCGCCACCGATCTTCGGGGCGCGGATGAAGCTTTCTTT.

V and J are TRBV6-1 and TRBJ2-1; TRBD2 matches at 15 bases. The CDR3 runs to 15 residues. CDR1 and CDR2 from the germline V gene are MNHNS and SASEGT. The V and J ends lost 8 bases and 9 bases, in that order; junction bases with no gene match: 8. The CDR3 DNA reads TGTGCCAGCTCAACCGGGACTAGCGGGGGGAGTGAGCAGTTCTTC. Protein: CASSTGTSGGSEQFF.

The chain recombines TRBV14 with TRBJ1-2, with TRBD1 matching 7 bases. The V and J ends lost 0 bases and 4 bases, in that order; junction bases with no gene match: 2. Germline V gene lookup returns CDR1 SGHDN and CDR2 FVKESK. This CDR3 has 14 residues. In DNA, the CDR3 is TGTGCCAGCAGCCAAGAGGCAGGGGGCTATGGCTACACCTTC. Protein sequence: CASSQEAGGYGYTF.

The V and J genes are TRBV18 and TRBJ1-1; maybe TRBD1 (5 bases). CDR1 and CDR2 (germline): KGHSH, LQKENI. V was pared by 3 bases and J by 8 bases, with 19 bases between. The CDR3 length is 15 residues. CDR3 nucleotides: TGTGCCAGCTCACCGAGGATAACAGGTCAAGGGGAAGCTTTCTTT. It yields the protein CASSPRITGQGEAFF.

This rearrangement joins TRBV5-1 to TRBJ2-7; possibly TRBD1 for D (6 bases). Germline values: CDR1 SGHRS, CDR2 YFSETQ. The germline V and J ends were trimmed by 4 bases and 4 bases, with 15 bases remaining between them. This CDR3 comprises 14 residues. This chain's CDR3 is CASSQDGTPYEQYF. CDR3 nucleotide sequence: TGCGCCAGCAGCCAGGACGGGACACCTTACGAGCAGTACTTC. The complete variable domain, with remaining parts taken from reference TRBV5-1 and TRBJ2-7, reads KAGVTQTPRYLIKTRGQQVTLSCSPISGHRSVSWYQQTPGQGLQFLFEYFSETQRNKGNFPGRFSGRQFSNSRSEMNVSTLELGDSALYLCASSQDGTPYEQYFGPGTRLTVT.

The chain carries TRBV29-1 and TRBJ2-1; TRBD1 agrees at 11 bases. V shed 1 base and J 15 bases; nucleotides not matched to a gene: 11. The CDR3 is 14 amino acids. Germline V gives CDR1 SQVTM, CDR2 ANQGSEA. The CDR3 here is CSVEAPGQGVRSFF. CDR3 coding DNA: TGCAGCGTTGAAGCCCCGGGACAGGGGGTCCGATCGTTCTTC.

The chain couples TRBV5-1 to TRBJ2-1; D gene unclear. The germline V gene encodes CDR1 SGHRS and CDR2 YFSETQ. Trimming stripped 0 bases from V and 5 bases from J, with 15 bases between. This CDR3 comprises 16 residues. This CDR3 reads CASSLASGERNNEQFF. As DNA, the CDR3 is TGCGCCAGCAGCTTGGCCTCTGGGGAAAGAAACAATGAGCAGTTCTTC.

This clone was observed a handful of times. The V and J genes are TRBV19 and TRBJ2-6; tentative D call: TRBD2 (7 bases). V shed 1 base and J shed 0 bases, with 16 bases lying between them. Germline V gives CDR1 LNHDA, CDR2 SQIVND (reference sequence). The CDR3 extends over 19 amino acids. The CDR3 here is CASSIGGGRVSSGANVLTF. The CDR3, as DNA: TGTGCCAGTAGTATAGGGGGGGGCCGAGTTAGCTCTGGGGCCAACGTCCTGACTTTC.

The CDR3 nucleotides are TGTGCCCGGGACAAAACTTACAATGAGCAGTTCTTC. Its translation is CARDKTYNEQFF. The rearrangement links TRBV30 to TRBJ2-1; weak D call: TRBD1 (6 bases). The V end was cut by 8 bases, the J end by 4 bases, with 12 bases between. This CDR3 region has 12 residues. Germline V gene lookup returns CDR1 GTSNPN and CDR2 SVGIG (reference sequence).

The V call is TRBV18, the J call TRBJ2-2, with TRBD1 identical over 9 bases. This CDR3 contains 17 residues. The ends lost 3 bases at V and 5 bases at J; junction bases unmatched: 10. In germline, CDR1 is KGHSH, CDR2 LQKENI. The CDR3 here is CASSPGGVQGATGELFF. DNA for the CDR3: TGTGCCAGCTCACCTGGAGGGGTACAGGGGGCGACCGGGGAGCTGTTTTTT.

The chain links TRBV10-3 to TRBJ2-2, with 7 bases aligning to TRBD2. This CDR3 region has 19 residues. V lost 2 bases and J lost 4; bases outside the gene matches: 16. CDR1 ENHRY and CDR2 SYGVKD come from the germline V gene. The CDR3 spells CAISEPEGRGGRGTGELFF. In DNA form, the CDR3 reads TGTGCCATCAGTGAGCCCGAGGGTAGGGGCGGGAGAGGCACCGGGGAGCTGTTTTTT.

The chain combines TRBV11-2 with TRBJ1-4; possibly TRBD1 for D (5 bases). The V and J ends lost 5 bases and 8 bases respectively, with 18 bases between them. Germline-derived CDR1 and CDR2 are SGHAT and FQNNGV. This CDR3 spans 15 amino acids. Here the CDR3 reads CASSLQRGPGEKLFF. CDR3 bases: TGTGCCAGCAGCCTCCAGCGGGGCCCGGGGGAAAAACTGTTTTTT.

The chain carries TRBV7-2 and TRBJ2-7; D is uncertain. This CDR3 has 12 residues. V was trimmed by 4 bases and J by 6 bases, leaving 10 bases between them. Per germline, CDR1 SGHTA and CDR2 FQGNSA. CDR3 sequence reads: CASSSQMVEQYF. DNA of the CDR3: TGTGCCAGCAGCTCCCAGATGGTCGAGCAGTACTTC.

The V and J genes are TRBV7-2 and TRBJ2-1; possible D gene TRBD2, 6 bases. Trimming stripped 5 bases from V and 9 bases from J, with 14 bases between. Germline-derived CDR1 and CDR2 are SGHTA and FQGNSA. CDR3 size: 13 residues. The CDR3 DNA reads TGTGCCAGCAGCGACGGGAGTAATCCTGAGCAGTTCTTC. Its protein product is CASSDGSNPEQFF.

The V gene is TRBV2, the J gene TRBJ2-5; 8 bases are a match to TRBD1. The V and J ends lost 0 bases and 5 bases, in that order; junction bases with no gene match: 8. This CDR3 contains 16 residues. The germline CDR1 and CDR2 sequences are SNHLY and FYNNEI. DNA for the CDR3: TGTGCCAGCAGTGAAGCACCTTCAGGGGGCGGGGAGACCCAGTACTTC. Protein sequence: CASSEAPSGGGETQYF.

J is TRBJ2-1 and V is TRBV19; no definite D call. V lost 5 bases and J 0 bases, leaving 8 bases between the germline ends. This CDR3 comprises 14 residues. Germline CDR1 LNHDA, CDR2 SQIVND (reference sequence). CDR3 amino acids: CASSEQDSYNEQFF. Written as DNA, the CDR3 is TGTGCCAGTAGTGAGCAGGACTCCTACAATGAGCAGTTCTTC.

A remark on this clone: One end of the junction fails to match germline, which may point to a read error. The J gene is TRBJ1-2, the V gene TRBV5-1, with 9 bases lining up with TRBD1. Germline V gives CDR1 SGHRS, CDR2 YFSETQ. CDR3 length: 14 amino acids. The DNA of the CDR3 is TGCGCCAGCAGTTTGGACAGGGGAGGCTATGGCTACACCTTC. Amino acid sequence: CASSLDRGGYGYTF.

The rearrangement links TRBV18 to TRBJ2-6, with D unresolved. The CDR3 contains 17 residues. The germline gives CDR1 KGHSH, CDR2 LQKENI. Trimming left V 3 bases short and J 2 bases short, with 14 bases between. As DNA, the CDR3 is TGTGCCAGCTCACCTTTGCGAAATGTTGCTGGGGCCAACGTCCTGACTTTC. This codes for CASSPLRNVAGANVLTF. The entire variable domain, with the rest obtained from reference TRBV18 and TRBJ2-6, is as follows: NAGVMQNPRHLVRRRGQEARLRCSPMKGHSHVYWYRQLPEEGLKFMVYLQKENIIDESGMPKERFSAEFPKEGPSILRIQQVVRGDSAAYFCASSPLRNVAGANVLTFGAGSRLTVL.

As regards this clone: The junction departs from germline at one end; a sequencing error may be responsible. The gene calls are TRBV2 and TRBJ2-5, with TRBD1 as a possible D gene (6 bases). The CDR3 loop spans 14 amino acids. Looked up from germline, CDR1 is SNHLY and CDR2 is FYNNEI. CDR3 protein: CASSVDRVQETQYF. CDR3 in DNA: TGTGCGAGCAGCGTGGACAGAGTTCAAGAGACCCAGTACTTC.

This clone was counted a single time. The rearrangement links TRBV11-3 to TRBJ2-7; 10 bases match TRBD2. Germline V gene data show CDR1 as SGHNT and CDR2 as YENEEA. V trimming: 3 bases; J trimming: 1 base; junction bases outside the gene matches: 3. This CDR3 spans 15 amino acids. CDR3 amino acids: CASSLGTSDSYEQYF. CDR3 DNA sequence: TGTGCCAGCAGCTTGGGGACTAGCGATTCCTACGAGCAGTACTTC. The full variable domain, in which reference TRBV11-3 and TRBJ2-7 provide the parts outside the CDR3, is EAGVVQSPRYKIIEKKQPVAFWCNPISGHNTLYWYLQNLGQGPELLIRYENEEAVDDSQLPKDRFSAERLKGVDSTLKIQPAELGDSAVYLCASSLGTSDSYEQYFGPGTRLTVT.

Concerning this clone itself: An end of the junction differs from the germline gene, which may be a read error. The chain joins TRBV18 to TRBJ1-1, with a weak D call TRBD1 (6 bases). Germline CDR1 is KGHSH and CDR2 is LQKENI. The CDR3 is made up of 12 amino acids. The CDR3 DNA sequence: TGTGCCAGCTCACCGGAGGGTCCACACGGACAGTTT. Translated: CASSPEGPHGQF.

The chain couples TRBV5-1 to TRBJ2-5; TRBD1 aligns across 9 bases. Trimming at V came to 4 bases and at J to 2 bases, leaving 6 bases not matched to a gene. Germline V gene data show CDR1 as SGHRS and CDR2 as YFSETQ. This CDR3 is built from 15 residues. The CDR3 DNA is TGCGCCAGCAGCCCAAGGACAGGGGCACAAGAGACCCAGTACTTC. Translated: CASSPRTGAQETQYF.

V is TRBV15 and J is TRBJ2-1, with 9 positions matching TRBD2. Trimming removed 1 base from V and 6 bases from J; junction bases left unmatched: 7. The germline gives CDR1 LNHNV, CDR2 YYDKDF (reference sequence). The CDR3 spans 16 residues. In DNA form, the CDR3 reads TGTGCCACCAGCAGAGGAGGCGGGAGGGCCCTCAATGAGCAGTTCTTC. Translation: CATSRGGGRALNEQFF. The whole variable domain, filled in from reference TRBV15 and TRBJ2-1, reads DAMVIQNPRYQVTQFGKPVTLSCSQTLNHNVMYWYQQKSSQAPKLLFHYYDKDFNNEADTPDNFQSRRPNTSFCFLDIRSPGLGDTAMYLCATSRGGGRALNEQFFGPGTRLTVL.

V usage is TRBV7-8 and J usage is TRBJ2-3, with D uncertain. Germline V gene sequence: CDR1 SGHVS, CDR2 FQNEAQ. CDR3 size: 12 residues. Trimming stripped 7 bases from V and 3 bases from J, with 8 bases between. CDR3 in amino acids: CASTFETDTQYF. The CDR3 DNA follows: TGTGCCAGCACCTTCGAAACAGATACGCAGTATTTT.